This T cell receptor beta chain was sequenced during a study of blood T cell repertoires in COVID-19. Study in general: Samples came from the United States, Italy and Spain, spanning acute and convalescent COVID-19. The analysed material was cDNA or gDNA that came from T cells, B-cell-depleted T cells, or PBMCs.

Original processing methods: Scientists estimated how many nucleated cells there were by amplifying reference gene primers. Repertoires were generated with immunoSEQ multiplex PCR, while TCRdb's copy carries only in-frame clones and drops some. The V and J calls and clone size come from that table; D and trimming were worked out from the DNA. The repertoire has 120,000 to 150,000 clones, roughly 85% of them found once; the top ten carry approximately 8%. This receptor was identified in a woman aged 60-75 years with COVID-19, enrolled during active disease. Sequenced material: peripheral blood.

The CDR3 is CASSLGGRNSYGYTF. CDR3 sequence (DNA): TGTGCCAGCAGCTTAGGGGGGAGGAACTCCTATGGCTACACCTTC. This sequence joins TRBV11-2 and TRBJ1-2; possible D gene TRBD1, 5 bases. CDR1 SGHAT and CDR2 FQNNGV come from the germline V gene. The V gene lost 1 base and the J gene lost 4 bases, with 13 bases spanning the gap. There are 15 residues in the CDR3.